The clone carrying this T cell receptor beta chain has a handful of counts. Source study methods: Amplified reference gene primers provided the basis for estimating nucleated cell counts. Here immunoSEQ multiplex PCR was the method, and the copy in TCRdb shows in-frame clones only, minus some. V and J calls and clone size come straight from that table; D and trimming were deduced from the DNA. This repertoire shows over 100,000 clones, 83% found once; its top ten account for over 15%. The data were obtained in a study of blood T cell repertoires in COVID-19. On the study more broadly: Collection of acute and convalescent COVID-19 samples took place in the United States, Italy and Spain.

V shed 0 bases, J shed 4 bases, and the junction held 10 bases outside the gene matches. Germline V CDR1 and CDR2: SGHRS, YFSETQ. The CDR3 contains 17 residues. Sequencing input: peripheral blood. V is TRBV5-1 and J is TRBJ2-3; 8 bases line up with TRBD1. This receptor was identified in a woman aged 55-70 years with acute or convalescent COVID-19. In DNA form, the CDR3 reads TGCGCCAGCAGCTTGGAGGGCGCAGGGGGCCCCGCAGATACGCAGTATTTT. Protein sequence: CASSLEGAGGPADTQYF.